One and the same sample provided the 23 T cell receptor beta chains below, sequenced in a study of T cells after somatic rescue of genetic block. Libraries were prepared by immunoSEQ multiplex PCR; TCRdb keeps only in-frame clonotypes and omits some of them. The sample lists some 90,000 clones, about nine tenths occurring once. The specimen sequenced was peripheral blood mononuclear cells (PBMCs). These receptor sequences come from a woman in her late teens or twenties.

V and J are TRBV5-1 and TRBJ1-4; possibly TRBD1 for D (5 bases). V lost 1 base and J lost 7, with 11 bases in between. This CDR3 has 14 residues. Germline V gives CDR1 SGHRS, CDR2 YFSETQ. CDR3 loop: CASSLFSRAEKLFF. For the CDR3, the DNA is TGCGCCAGCAGCTTGTTCTCCAGGGCTGAAAAACTGTTTTTT.

The chain uses TRBV19 and TRBJ1-6; D may be TRBD1 (5 bases). The CDR3 is made up of 15 amino acids. V dropped 4 bases and J dropped 9 bases, with 16 bases sitting between them. Germline CDR1 and CDR2: LNHDA and SQIVND (reference sequence). CDR3 DNA: TGTGCCAGTAGTACATCTGGGGGAGGTGGTTCACCCCTCCACTTT. Translating it yields CASSTSGGGGSPLHF. Filled out from reference TRBV19 and TRBJ1-6, the complete variable domain reads DGGITQSPKYLFRKEGQNVTLSCEQNLNHDAMYWYRQDPGQGLRLIYYSQIVNDFQKGDIAEGYSVSREKKESFPLTVTSAQKNPTAFYLCASSTSGGGGSPLHFGNGTRLTVT.

The chain employs TRBV6-6 and TRBJ2-1, with 7 bases matching TRBD1. Trimming removed 4 bases from V and 6 bases from J; junction bases left unmatched: 0. The CDR3 is 12 amino acids. CDR1 MNHNY and CDR2 SVGAGI come from the germline V gene (reference sequence). CDR3 residues: CASSSGGNEQFF. CDR3 nucleotide sequence: TGTGCCAGCAGTTCAGGGGGCAATGAGCAGTTCTTC.

The V and J genes are TRBV2 and TRBJ2-1; a possible D gene is TRBD1 (6 bases). CDR1 and CDR2 from the germline V gene are SNHLY and FYNNEI. The CDR3 totals 15 residues. V dropped 3 bases and J dropped 6 bases, with 15 bases sitting between them. CDR3 protein: CASSEPGVSPNEQFF. The CDR3 nucleotides are TGTGCCAGCAGTGAGCCAGGGGTTAGCCCCAATGAGCAGTTCTTC.

This chain joins TRBV19 and TRBJ2-5, with D possibly TRBD1 on 5 matching bases. The CDR3 length is 14 residues. Germline-derived CDR1 and CDR2 are LNHDA and SQIVND (reference sequence). V shed 3 bases and J shed 1 base, with 9 bases lying between them. CDR3 bases: TGTGCCAGTAGTATGGGGCAGTTCCAAGAGACCCAGTACTTC. Translated, it gives CASSMGQFQETQYF.

The V call is TRBV5-6, the J call TRBJ2-1, with 10 bases lining up with TRBD1. With V trimmed by 0 bases and J by 5 bases, 5 bases remained unmatched. The CDR3 extends over 16 amino acids. Germline loops: CDR1 SGHDT, CDR2 YYEEEE. CDR3 sequence: CASSLAGQGTNNEQFF. The CDR3, as DNA: TGTGCCAGCAGCTTGGCGGGACAGGGGACAAACAATGAGCAGTTCTTC.

This chain joins TRBV5-1 and TRBJ2-3; 11 positions agree with TRBD2. The CDR3 has 15 amino acids. Trimming at V came to 1 base and at J to 3 bases, leaving 1 base not matched to a gene. Germline CDR1 reads SGHRS; CDR2 reads YFSETQ. The CDR3 loop reads CASSLLAGGTDTQYF. CDR3 bases: TGCGCCAGCAGCTTGCTAGCGGGAGGTACAGATACGCAGTATTTT.

The genes are TRBV6-1 and TRBJ2-3; D ambiguous. Trimming left V 6 bases short and J 2 bases short, with 12 bases between. Germline values: CDR1 MNHNS, CDR2 SASEGT. The CDR3 contains 14 residues. As DNA, the CDR3 is TGTGCCAGCAGCCGACACCGATACACAGATACGCAGTATTTT. Translating gives CASSRHRYTDTQYF.

The chain recombines TRBV29-1 with TRBJ2-5; the D gene is possibly TRBD2 (6 bases). The CDR3 loop spans 14 amino acids. V was pared by 4 bases and J by 5 bases, with 17 bases between. In germline, CDR1 is SQVTM, CDR2 ANQGSEA. The CDR3 DNA sequence: TGCAGCGTTGGAAGGTCCGCCGCGGGGGAGACCCAGTACTTC. It translates to CSVGRSAAGETQYF.

The chain joins TRBV6-5 to TRBJ1-6; D is unresolved. CDR3 length equals 14 residues. Germline V CDR1 and CDR2: MNHEY, SVGAGI. Trimming removed 7 bases at V and 0 bases at J, with 7 bases between. CDR3 DNA: TGTGCCAGCACCCCGCGCTCCTATAATTCACCCCTCCACTTT. This translates into CASTPRSYNSPLHF.

In nucleotides, the CDR3 is TGCGCCAGCAGCCAGGGGGGGACTAGCGCCTACGAGCAGTACTTC. It specifies CASSQGGTSAYEQYF. J is TRBJ2-7 and V is TRBV4-1; 10 bases fit TRBD2. Germline V gives CDR1 MGHRA, CDR2 YSYEKL. Trimming took 3 bases from V and 2 from J; bases not matched to a gene: 4. The length of the CDR3 is 15 residues.

This clone appeared a few times. The V call is TRBV7-2, the J call TRBJ2-7; the D is unclear. The CDR3 spans 14 residues. The germline V gene has CDR1 SGHTA and CDR2 FQGNSA. Trimming removed 7 bases at V and 0 bases at J, with 13 bases between. CDR3 bases: TGTGCCAGCACCCCAGGCGGTAGCTCCTACGAGCAGTACTTC. Protein sequence: CASTPGGSSYEQYF.

This chain connects TRBV5-1 to TRBJ2-7, with TRBD1 matching 9 bases. Germline CDR1 SGHRS, CDR2 YFSETQ. The CDR3 extends over 14 amino acids. Losses at the gene ends were 0 bases for V and 3 bases for J; bases not matched to a gene: 1. DNA for the CDR3: TGCGCCAGCAGCTTGGGGGGACAGGGCTACGAGCAGTACTTC. Translation: CASSLGGQGYEQYF.

The chain links TRBV30 to TRBJ2-2; D is undetermined. This CDR3 is built from 12 residues. Germline V gene data show CDR1 as GTSNPN and CDR2 as SVGIG (reference sequence). The germline V and J ends were trimmed by 0 bases and 5 bases, with 4 bases remaining between them. The CDR3, as DNA: TGTGCCTGGAGTGTCTCGACCGGGGAGCTGTTTTTT. Protein sequence: CAWSVSTGELFF.

The rearrangement links TRBV10-3 to TRBJ1-5; the match to TRBD1 covers 7 bases. This CDR3 has 14 residues. V was clipped by 0 bases and J by 5 bases; unmatched bases: 1. CDR1 and CDR2 (germline): ENHRY, SYGVKD. The CDR3 bases are TGTGCCATCAGTGAGTCAGGGGGCGATCAGCCCCAGCATTTT. Translated, it gives CAISESGGDQPQHF.

The CDR3: CAWRQGPNTEAFF. As DNA, the CDR3 is TGTGCCTGGCGACAGGGACCGAACACTGAAGCTTTCTTT. V gene TRBV30 combines with J gene TRBJ1-1; 7 positions agree with TRBD1. Germline V lookup: CDR1 GTSNPN, CDR2 SVGIG (reference sequence). V gave up 5 bases and J gave up 1 base; unmatched junction bases: 4. This CDR3 has 13 residues.

The genes are TRBV18 and TRBJ2-6, with D perhaps matching TRBD2 (5 bases). Trimming took 5 bases from V and 1 from J, leaving 15 bases between them. This CDR3 region has 17 residues. The V gene's germline CDR1 is KGHSH and CDR2 LQKENI. The CDR3 bases are TGTGCCAGCTCATTCGACCCCACGGGATCTGGGGCCAACGTCCTGACTTTC. It codes for CASSFDPTGSGANVLTF.

This chain joins TRBV7-9 and TRBJ2-2; 7 positions match TRBD1. This CDR3 spans 16 amino acids. V shed 5 bases, J shed 4 bases, and the junction held 10 bases outside the gene matches. Germline V CDR1 and CDR2: SEHNR, FQNEAQ (reference sequence). CDR3 in amino acids: CASSGTGVVGTGELFF. The CDR3 region has the DNA TGTGCCAGCAGCGGTACAGGGGTTGTGGGCACCGGGGAGCTGTTTTTT.

Points on this clone: A read error may account for a junction end that differs from germline. J is TRBJ2-5 and V is TRBV7-7, with a possible D match to TRBD1 (6 bases). The CDR3 has 15 amino acids. From germline, CDR1 is SSHAT and CDR2 FNYEAQ (reference sequence). CDR3 loop: CASSPGQGRRETQYF. CDR3 in DNA: TGTGCTAGCAGCCCAGGGCAGGGGCGACGAGAGACCCAGTACTTC.

The genes are TRBV28 and TRBJ2-7; 11 bases are a match to TRBD1. V trimming: 10 bases; J trimming: 3 bases; junction bases outside the gene matches: 8. The CDR3 is 14 amino acids. Germline V gene sequence: CDR1 MDHEN, CDR2 SYDVKM. In DNA form, the CDR3 reads TGTGCCACCATCCGGACAGGGGGCTACTACGAGCAGTACTTC. Its protein product is CATIRTGGYYEQYF.

The chain carries TRBV30 and TRBJ2-5, with D possibly matching TRBD2 (5 bases). The J call may be in error: the DNA end matches TRBJ2-7 better. Germline loops: CDR1 GTSNPN, CDR2 SVGIG (reference sequence). The CDR3 sequence is 13 residues long. The CDR3: CAWSVGSSYEQYF. For the CDR3, the DNA is TGTGCCTGGAGTGTTGGGAGCTCCTACGAGCAGTACTTC.

This chain links TRBV11-2 with TRBJ2-7, with unresolved D. This CDR3 contains 13 residues. V was pared by 0 bases and J by 1 base, with 4 bases between. Germline V gives CDR1 SGHAT, CDR2 FQNNGV. CDR3 sequence (DNA): TGTGCCAGCAGCTTAGATTATTCCTACGAGCAGTACTTC. Protein sequence: CASSLDYSYEQYF.

The chain joins TRBV5-1 to TRBJ1-1, with D unclear. Trimming removed 3 bases from V and 2 bases from J, with 14 bases in between. Germline values: CDR1 SGHRS, CDR2 YFSETQ. The CDR3 contains 15 residues. CDR3 protein: CASSSGSTYNTEAFF. The CDR3 DNA sequence: TGCGCCAGCAGCTCTGGGTCTACCTATAACACTGAAGCTTTCTTT.